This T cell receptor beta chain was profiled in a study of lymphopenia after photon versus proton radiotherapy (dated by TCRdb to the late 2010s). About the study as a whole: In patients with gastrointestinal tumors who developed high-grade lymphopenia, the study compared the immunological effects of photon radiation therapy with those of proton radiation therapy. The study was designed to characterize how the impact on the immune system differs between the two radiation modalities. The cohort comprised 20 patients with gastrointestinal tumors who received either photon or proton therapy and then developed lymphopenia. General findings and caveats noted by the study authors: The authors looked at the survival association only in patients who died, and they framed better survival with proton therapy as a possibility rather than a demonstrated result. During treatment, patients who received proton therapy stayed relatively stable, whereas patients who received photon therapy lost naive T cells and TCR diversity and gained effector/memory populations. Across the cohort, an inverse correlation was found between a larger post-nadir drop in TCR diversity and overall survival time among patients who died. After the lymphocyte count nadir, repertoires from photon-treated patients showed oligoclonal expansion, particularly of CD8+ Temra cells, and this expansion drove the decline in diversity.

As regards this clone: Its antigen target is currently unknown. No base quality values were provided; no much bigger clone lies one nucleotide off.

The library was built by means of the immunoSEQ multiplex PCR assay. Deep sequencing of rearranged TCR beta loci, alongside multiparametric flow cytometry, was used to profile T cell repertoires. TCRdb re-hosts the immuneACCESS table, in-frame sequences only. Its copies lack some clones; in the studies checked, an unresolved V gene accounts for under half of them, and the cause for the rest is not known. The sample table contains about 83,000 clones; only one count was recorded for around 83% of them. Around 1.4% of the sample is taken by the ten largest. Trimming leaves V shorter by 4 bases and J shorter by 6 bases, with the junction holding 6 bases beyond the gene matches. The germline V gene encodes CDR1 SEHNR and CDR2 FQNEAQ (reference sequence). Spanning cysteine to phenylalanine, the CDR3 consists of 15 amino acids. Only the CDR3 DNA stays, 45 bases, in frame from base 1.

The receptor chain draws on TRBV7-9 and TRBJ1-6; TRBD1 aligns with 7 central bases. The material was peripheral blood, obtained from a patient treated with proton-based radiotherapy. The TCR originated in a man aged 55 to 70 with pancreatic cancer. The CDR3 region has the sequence CASSSTGTVNSPLHF. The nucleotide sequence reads TGTGCCAGCAGCTCCACCGGGACAGTTAATTCACCCCTCCACTTT.